The 18 T cell receptor beta chains in this list originate from one sample, sequenced in a study of cytomegalovirus exposure and HLA in healthy donors. Use of 60 Vbeta and 13 Jbeta primers characterized the PCR. The table came from immunoSEQ multiplex PCR; TCRdb's copy has only in-frame clones and leaves some out. The table includes fewer than 250,000 clones, more than 70% detected once. Sample: PBMCs. These receptors originate from a woman aged 35 to 49 in good health and CMV-seronegative.

This clone was detected only once. This sequence joins TRBV30 and TRBJ1-2; TRBD1 is a possible D gene (5 bases). V lost 2 bases, J lost 4 bases, and 14 bases lay in between. Germline V CDR1 and CDR2: GTSNPN, SVGIG (reference sequence). The CDR3 has 14 amino acids. CDR3 nucleotides: TGTGCCTGGAGTTTGGGGGGAGGTAGCTATGGCTACACCTTC. Amino acid sequence: CAWSLGGGSYGYTF.

This chain uses TRBV6-5 with TRBJ1-2; 7 bases fit TRBD1. V trimming: 0 bases; J trimming: 4 bases; junction bases outside the gene matches: 8. Germline lookup yields CDR1 MNHEY and CDR2 SVGAGI. CDR3 length equals 16 residues. DNA of the CDR3: TGTGCCAGCAGTTACTCTACGGGACAGATGCTCTATGGCTACACCTTC. Translated: CASSYSTGQMLYGYTF.

The rearrangement joins TRBV6-1 to TRBJ1-1; a possible D gene is TRBD1 (5 bases). The V gene lost 1 base and the J gene lost 4 bases, with 7 bases spanning the gap. Germline V gene data show CDR1 as MNHNS and CDR2 as SASEGT. The CDR3 covers 13 residues. The CDR3 protein is CASSEEGFTEAFF. CDR3 nucleotide sequence: TGTGCCAGCAGTGAAGAGGGGTTCACTGAAGCTTTCTTT.

This chain uses TRBV7-9 with TRBJ1-5; D is unclear. CDR1 is SEHNR and CDR2 is FQNEAQ in the germline V gene (reference sequence). This CDR3 region has 14 residues. The V and J ends lost 1 base and 2 bases respectively, with 6 bases between them. The CDR3 region is CASSLGLGNQPQHF. The CDR3 bases are TGTGCCAGCAGCTTAGGTCTTGGCAATCAGCCCCAGCATTTT.

The chain recombines TRBV5-4 with TRBJ2-2, with D tentatively TRBD2 (5 bases). Germline V gene data show CDR1 as SGHNT and CDR2 as YYREEE (reference sequence). V was pared by 3 bases and J by 5 bases, with 14 bases between. There are 15 residues in the CDR3. The CDR3 is CASSSKTKSTGELFF. The DNA for the CDR3 is TGTGCCAGCAGCTCGAAGACTAAAAGTACCGGGGAGCTGTTTTTT.

The chain joins TRBV30 to TRBJ2-7, with 8 bases identical to TRBD1. The CDR3 extends over 12 amino acids. V was clipped by 5 bases and J by 1 base; unmatched bases: 1. Germline CDR1 GTSNPN, CDR2 SVGIG (reference sequence). DNA of the CDR3: TGTGCCTGGGGGACAGGTTCCTACGAGCAGTACGTC. This encodes CAWGTGSYEQYV.

The chain is built from TRBV10-3 and TRBJ2-1; 7 bases match TRBD2. This CDR3 is built from 14 residues. Germline lookup yields CDR1 ENHRY and CDR2 SYGVKD. With V trimmed by 7 bases and J by 5 bases, 8 bases remained unmatched. This chain's CDR3 is CAINGGSIHNEQFF. The CDR3 nucleotides read TGTGCCATCAACGGCGGGAGCATACACAATGAGCAGTTCTTC.

A single count supports this clone. V and J are TRBV7-2 and TRBJ2-5; D not resolved. The CDR3 is 15 residues long. V was cut by 5 bases and J by 1 base, with 14 bases left in between. Germline lookup yields CDR1 SGHTA and CDR2 FQGNSA. The CDR3 is CASSPTLRSQETQYF. The CDR3 nucleotides read TGTGCCAGCAGCCCAACCCTGCGGTCCCAAGAGACCCAGTACTTC.

V is TRBV19 and J is TRBJ2-1, with 13 bases fitting TRBD2. Germline assignment: CDR1 LNHDA and CDR2 SQIVND (reference sequence). The V and J ends lost 3 bases and 6 bases, in that order; junction bases with no gene match: 5. CDR3 length: 16 amino acids. CDR3 nucleotides: TGTGCCAGTAGTATTTTAGGGACTAGCGGGATCAATGAGCAGTTCTTC. As protein: CASSILGTSGINEQFF.

The rearrangement links TRBV2 to TRBJ1-1, with unresolved D. Germline lookup yields CDR1 SNHLY and CDR2 FYNNEI. Between the trimmed V and J ends, which lost 1 base and 0 bases, there was a span of 6 bases. This CDR3 has 14 residues. CDR3 sequence reads: CASSEDQMNTEAFF. CDR3 nucleotide sequence: TGTGCCAGCAGTGAAGACCAGATGAACACTGAAGCTTTCTTT.

V and J are TRBV7-3 and TRBJ2-3; D possibly corresponds to TRBD2 (6 bases). This CDR3 is built from 14 residues. Germline values: CDR1 SGHTA, CDR2 FQGTGA. Trimming cost V 3 bases and J 4 bases, with 11 bases left between them. The CDR3 nucleotides are TGTGCCAGCAGCTTCGGGGGAGTACCAGATACGCAGTATTTT. Protein: CASSFGGVPDTQYF.

The CDR3: CAWAAPGNTIYF. As DNA, the CDR3 is TGTGCCTGGGCTGCGCCTGGAAACACCATATATTTT. The chain is built from TRBV30 and TRBJ1-3; no firm D call. Germline CDR1 reads GTSNPN; CDR2 reads SVGIG (reference sequence). This CDR3 comprises 12 residues. Trimming stripped 5 bases from V and 2 bases from J, with 7 bases between.

The chain couples TRBV7-7 to TRBJ2-2; a possible D gene is TRBD2 (5 bases). Looked up from germline, CDR1 is SSHAT and CDR2 is FNYEAQ (reference sequence). This CDR3 region has 15 residues. V was pared by 3 bases and J by 6 bases, with 14 bases between. The DNA of the CDR3 is TGTGCCAGCAGCTTTTACGGGGAAGGATCCGGGGAGCTGTTTTTT. Protein sequence: CASSFYGEGSGELFF. Based on the CDR3 plus reference TRBV7-7 and TRBJ2-2, the full variable domain is GAGVSQSPRYKVTKRGQDVTLRCDPISSHATLYWYQQALGQGPEFLTYFNYEAQPDKSGLPSDRFSAERPEGSISTLTIQRTEQRDSAMYRCASSFYGEGSGELFFGEGSRLTVL.

The chain has TRBV11-3 and TRBJ2-7; the match to TRBD1 covers 7 bases. Germline trimming cut 4 bases from V and 9 bases from J; bases unmatched to any gene: 9. The CDR3 has 13 residues. Germline V lookup: CDR1 SGHNT, CDR2 YENEEA. CDR3 bases: TGTGCCAGCAGCTCCCAGGGGGTCGCCGGGCAGTACTTC. This encodes CASSSQGVAGQYF.

This clone occurred a few times. This chain connects TRBV11-1 to TRBJ1-1; the D gene is possibly TRBD1 (5 bases). CDR1 and CDR2 (germline): SGHAT, FQDESV (reference sequence). Deletions cut 2 bases from V and 4 bases from J, with 11 bases between. This CDR3 is built from 14 residues. The CDR3 is CASSLTQGFTEAFF. DNA for the CDR3: TGTGCCAGCAGCTTAACTCAGGGATTCACTGAAGCTTTCTTT.

The rearrangement links TRBV18 to TRBJ2-5; 13 bases agree with TRBD2. The V segment lost 3 bases and the J segment 0 bases; nucleotides outside the gene matches: 10. Germline loops: CDR1 KGHSH, CDR2 LQKENI. CDR3 length: 19 amino acids. Written as DNA, the CDR3 is TGTGCCAGCTCACCTACTCGGACTAGCGGGAGACCATACCAAGAGACCCAGTACTTC. This codes for CASSPTRTSGRPYQETQYF.

This clone was counted only a few times. This sequence joins TRBV6-5 and TRBJ2-2; 7 bases match TRBD2. V trimming: 6 bases; J trimming: 7 bases; junction bases outside the gene matches: 8. This CDR3 is 14 amino acids long. Germline lookup yields CDR1 MNHEY and CDR2 SVGAGI. In nucleotides, the CDR3 is TGTGCCAGCAGAAGGACTAGGTCAATCGGGGAGCTGTTTTTT. Residues: CASRRTRSIGELFF.

The chain recombines TRBV9 with TRBJ2-5; D unclear. CDR3 size: 14 residues. V was pared by 0 bases and J by 0 bases, with 6 bases between. The V gene's germline CDR1 is SGDLS and CDR2 YYNGEE. The CDR3 loop reads CASSVGQYQETQYF. The CDR3 DNA sequence: TGTGCCAGCAGCGTAGGGCAGTACCAAGAGACCCAGTACTTC.